This T cell receptor (beta chain) comes out of a study of cytomegalovirus exposure and HLA in healthy donors. Whole-study results and caveats: Within the data, a cluster of highly shared sequence variants was likely a sequencing artifact.

The PCR employed 60 Vbeta primers together with 13 Jbeta primers. Repertoires were generated with immunoSEQ multiplex PCR, while TCRdb's copy carries only in-frame clones and drops some. In the table there are about 120,000 clones, roughly 71% of which are singletons. V shed 6 bases and J 4 bases; nucleotides not matched to a gene: 4. The germline CDR1 and CDR2 sequences are SGHTA and FQGNSA. The CDR3 loop spans 14 amino acids. In this sample, this clone turned up many times. What it binds is unknown. The chain has TRBV7-2 and TRBJ2-7; 12 bases line up with TRBD2. The sequenced material came from PBMCs. The TCR originated in a middle-aged woman in good health and CMV-seropositive. The CDR3 nucleotides read TGTGCCAGCAGTCCGACTAGCGGGGGATACGAGCAGTACTTC. It yields the protein CASSPTSGGYEQYF.